This T cell receptor (beta chain) was observed in a study of blood T cell repertoires in COVID-19. About the study: The samples span acute and convalescent COVID-19 from the United States, Italy and Spain. Sources were T cells, B-cell-depleted T cells, or PBMCs; the material itself was cDNA or gDNA.

Original analysis: Nucleated cell counts were estimated from reference gene primer amplification. Sequencing used immunoSEQ multiplex PCR; TCRdb keeps in-frame clones, though not all of them. That table is the source of V, J and clone size, and D and trimming were worked out from the DNA. The sample lists around 30,000 clones, 89% seen once, with 8% to 10% in the top ten. CDR1 and CDR2 (germline): SGHDT, YYEEEE. There are 15 residues in the CDR3. After removal of 4 bases from V and 2 bases from J, the junction contained 5 bases not matched to a gene. This rearrangement joins TRBV5-6 to TRBJ2-5, with 10 bases lining up with TRBD1. This TCR was sampled from a human donor in a cohort sampled during active COVID-19. Sequencing was carried out using peripheral blood. DNA for the CDR3: TGTGCCAGCAGCGAGGGACAGGGGAGGCAAGAGACCCAGTACTTC. Encoded protein: CASSEGQGRQETQYF.